Following are 11 T cell receptor beta chains from one sample sequenced in a study of a mutant IDH1 vaccine in newly diagnosed glioma. Produced via immunoSEQ multiplex PCR; TCRdb's table is partial and in-frame only. Altogether 25,000 to 35,000 clones are present, approximately 90% being singletons, with the ten largest covering approximately 2.3%. No cognate antigen is known for these TCRs. The time point is: week 23, last vaccination. Every vaccination contained 300 ug of the mutant IDH1 20-mer peptide and was paired with topical imiquimod. The starting material was PBMCs, obtained from a glioma patient whose treatment included an IDH1 peptide vaccine. These receptors all stem from a man between 40 and 49 years old with glioma.

This clone occurred once. This sequence joins TRBV19 and TRBJ1-1; possible D gene TRBD1, 6 bases. Germline V gives CDR1 LNHDA, CDR2 SQIVND (reference sequence). Trimming removed 6 bases from V and 1 base from J, with 15 bases in between. The CDR3 consists of 15 residues. Here the CDR3 reads CASSLDRPANTEAFF. In DNA, the CDR3 is TGTGCCAGTAGCCTCGACAGGCCTGCGAACACTGAAGCTTTCTTT.

This sequence joins TRBV28 and TRBJ1-2; 8 bases are shared with TRBD1. V shed 1 base, J shed 7 bases, and the junction held 5 bases outside the gene matches. Germline CDR1 reads MDHEN; CDR2 reads SYDVKM. CDR3 length: 14 residues. The chain's CDR3 is CASSLYGQGFGYTF. The CDR3 nucleotides are TGTGCCAGCAGTTTATACGGACAGGGTTTTGGCTACACCTTC.

This chain links TRBV5-1 with TRBJ2-5, with D possibly matching TRBD1 (6 bases). The CDR3 contains 14 residues. The ends were cut back, 0 bases at V and 5 bases at J, with 11 bases in the middle. The germline V gene encodes CDR1 SGHRS and CDR2 YFSETQ. The CDR3 protein is CASSLEGGRETQYF. Here the CDR3 DNA reads TGCGCCAGCAGCTTGGAAGGGGGAAGGGAGACCCAGTACTTC. Combining the CDR3 with reference TRBV5-1 and TRBJ2-5 gives the whole variable domain KAGVTQTPRYLIKTRGQQVTLSCSPISGHRSVSWYQQTPGQGLQFLFEYFSETQRNKGNFPGRFSGRQFSNSRSEMNVSTLELGDSALYLCASSLEGGRETQYFGPGTRLLVL.

The V and J genes are TRBV4-2 and TRBJ2-1, with 9 bases fitting TRBD2. CDR3 length: 21 amino acids. CDR1 is LGHNA, CDR2 YNFKEQ, per germline. V shed 3 bases and J 3 bases; nucleotides not matched to a gene: 21. This chain's CDR3 is CASSHPLVGAGGQQGYNEQFF. CDR3 in DNA: TGTGCCAGCAGCCACCCCTTGGTGGGGGCGGGGGGGCAGCAAGGCTACAATGAGCAGTTCTTC.

The J gene is TRBJ1-3, the V gene TRBV7-6, with D hard to call. Germline V CDR1 and CDR2: SGHVS, FNYEAQ. V shed 4 bases and J shed 4 bases, with 5 bases lying between them. The CDR3 covers 12 residues. The CDR3 protein is CASSSQGNTIYF. CDR3 in DNA: TGTGCCAGCAGCTCACAAGGAAACACCATATATTTT.

V usage is TRBV2 and J usage is TRBJ1-5; D perhaps matches TRBD1 (6 bases). Trimming left V 3 bases short and J 3 bases short, with 15 bases between. Germline-derived CDR1 and CDR2 are SNHLY and FYNNEI. The CDR3 loop spans 16 amino acids. This chain's CDR3 is CASSDGITGINQPQHF. The CDR3 DNA reads TGTGCCAGCAGTGACGGCATTACAGGGATCAATCAGCCCCAGCATTTT.

CDR3: CAISEGRASYGYTF. The CDR3, as DNA: TGTGCCATCAGTGAGGGCAGGGCGTCTTATGGCTACACCTTC. This chain uses TRBV10-3 with TRBJ1-2; D possibly corresponds to TRBD1 (5 bases). This CDR3 spans 14 amino acids. V shed 2 bases and J shed 5 bases, with 12 bases lying between them. Germline CDR1 reads ENHRY; CDR2 reads SYGVKD.

The sample holds a few counts of this clone. CDR3 sequence: CASSLEGTAAGGYTF. The CDR3 coding sequence is TGCGCCAGCAGCTTGGAGGGGACGGCGGCGGGTGGCTACACCTTC. The genes are TRBV5-1 and TRBJ1-2, with D possibly being TRBD1 (5 bases). This CDR3 spans 15 amino acids. V lost 0 bases and J lost 7, with 16 bases in between. Germline CDR1 and CDR2: SGHRS and YFSETQ.

The chain joins TRBV7-9 to TRBJ2-6; D may be TRBD2 (5 bases). In germline, CDR1 is SEHNR, CDR2 FQNEAQ (reference sequence). Between the trimmed V and J ends, which lost 4 bases and 1 base, there was a span of 11 bases. The CDR3 has 16 residues. CDR3 nucleotides: TGTGCCAGCAGCTCCGACGGGATTTCTGGGGCCAACGTCCTGACTTTC. This gives the protein CASSSDGISGANVLTF.

The genes are TRBV10-1 and TRBJ1-1, with D possibly TRBD1 on 5 matching bases. From germline, CDR1 is WNHNN and CDR2 SYGVQD (reference sequence). V was pared by 2 bases and J by 8 bases, with 15 bases between. This CDR3 region has 14 residues. The CDR3, as DNA: TGCGCCAGCAGTGAGAATCTCGGGACCCCCGAAGCTTTCTTT. Its protein is CASSENLGTPEAFF.

The genes are TRBV7-6 and TRBJ2-6; 7 nucleotides match TRBD1. The CDR3 sequence is 17 residues long. V lost 3 bases to trimming and J lost 0 bases; unmatched junction nucleotides: 5. Germline lookup yields CDR1 SGHVS and CDR2 FNYEAQ. DNA of the CDR3: TGTGCCAGCAGCTTGGGGACAGCCTACTCTGGGGCCAACGTCCTGACTTTC. This sequence encodes CASSLGTAYSGANVLTF.